Listed below are T cell receptor beta chains from one sample, sequenced in a study of identical twins. MiXCR was run by TCRdb on the 5' RACE reads, yielding one entry per CDR3 protein. Among 550,000 to 800,000 distinct CDR3 sequences listed, about 7.1% were seen once. The same data also went into a second study, on yellow fever vaccine responses in identical twins.

Sample: PBMCs. These receptors were taken from a woman younger than 30 in good health. The CDR3 runs from the conserved cysteine through the conserved F or W. A D gene is named only where the DNA matches it firmly. Not all rows give a size; the values are once, few, many and, for expanded clones, a class.

TRBD2	TRBV5-4	-	TRBJ2-1	CASGLAGGLNNEQFF	TGTGCCAGCGGTTTAGCGGGAGGATTGAACAATGAGCAGTTCTTC
-	TRBV7-9	many	TRBJ2-3	CASSPTRDPSTDTQYF	TGTGCCAGCAGCCCTACCAGGGATCCAAGCACAGATACGCAGTATTTT
TRBD2	TRBV3-1	few	TRBJ2-3	CASSHRLAGASTDTQYF	TGTGCCAGCAGCCACCGGCTAGCGGGAGCGTCCACAGATACGCAGTATTTT
-	TRBV29-1	many	TRBJ2-5	CSGEQETQYF	TGCAGCGGGGAGCAAGAGACCCAGTACTTC
-	TRBV6-2/TRBV6-3	-	TRBJ2-7	CASSYSSGRRAHVQYF	TGTGCCAGCAGTTACAGTTCGGGACGCCGGGCGCACGTGCAGTACTTC
-	TRBV4-1	many	TRBJ1-2	CASSQERGWYGYTF	TGCGCCAGCAGCCAAGAGCGGGGCTGGTATGGCTACACCTTC
-	TRBV5-1	few	TRBJ2-7	CASSLLGTPGLLGHEQYF	TGCGCCAGCAGCTTGCTAGGTACACCGGGTCTATTGGGCCACGAGCAGTACTTC
-	TRBV29-1	few	TRBJ1-1	CSVSWSRGNTEAFF	TGCAGCGTCAGTTGGTCCCGGGGGAACACTGAAGCTTTCTTT
TRBD1	TRBV5-1	-	TRBJ2-3	CASSYGQGAESQYF	TGCGCCAGCAGCTACGGACAGGGGGCTGAATCGCAGTATTTT
TRBD2	TRBV7-9	few	TRBJ2-7	CASSWEGRASYEQYF	TGTGCCAGCAGCTGGGAGGGCAGGGCCTCCTACGAGCAGTACTTC
TRBD2	TRBV3-1	few	TRBJ2-1	CASSHLAGSNEQFF	TGTGCCAGCAGCCACCTAGCGGGATCCAATGAGCAGTTCTTC
-	TRBV27	many	TRBJ2-7	CASSRFASYEQYF	TGTGCCAGCAGCCGATTCGCCTCCTACGAGCAGTACTTC
TRBD2	TRBV13	few	TRBJ2-1	CASSSGTSGGRLYNEQFF	TGTGCCAGCAGCTCAGGGACTAGCGGGGGCCGACTTTACAATGAGCAGTTCTTC
-	TRBV7-8	many	TRBJ1-5	CASSLASGAGQPQHF	TGTGCCAGCAGCTTAGCGAGCGGGGCTGGTCAGCCCCAGCATTTT
-	TRBV12-3/TRBV12-4	many	TRBJ1-6	CASSLRGGISPLHF	TGTGCCAGCAGTTTAAGAGGGGGTATTTCACCCCTCCACTTT
-	TRBV5-6	many	TRBJ2-5	CASSPGWVQETQYF	TGTGCCAGCAGCCCCGGGTGGGTCCAAGAGACCCAGTACTTC
-	TRBV12-3/TRBV12-4	few	TRBJ2-1	CASTQIPPNPTGNSYNEQFF	TGTGCCAGCACTCAAATCCCCCCCAATCCAACAGGCAACTCCTACAATGAGCAGTTCTTC
-	TRBV20-1	many	TRBJ1-2	CSARDQGRDYGYTF	TGCAGTGCTAGAGACCAGGGTAGGGACTATGGCTACACCTTC
-	TRBV20-1	few	TRBJ2-3	CSALVGATDTQYF	TGCAGTGCTCTAGTTGGGGCAACAGATACGCAGTATTTT
-	TRBV5-1	many	TRBJ1-5	CASRVARRNQPQHF	TGCGCCAGCAGGGTAGCTCGTCGCAATCAGCCCCAGCATTTT
-	TRBV10-3	few	TRBJ2-2	CAISEFPGELFF	TGTGCCATCAGTGAATTTCCCGGGGAGCTGTTTTTT
-	TRBV5-1	-	TRBJ2-5	CASSLGSHQETQYF	TGCGCCAGCAGCTTGGGTTCCCACCAAGAGACCCAGTACTTC
TRBD1	TRBV4-1	-	TRBJ2-2	CASSHFGQGAGELFF	TGCGCCAGCAGCCACTTCGGACAGGGTGCCGGGGAGCTGTTTTTT
TRBD2	TRBV24-1	-	TRBJ2-1	CATSDPDTKTSGGSYNEQFF	TGTGCCACCAGTGACCCCGATACCAAGACTAGCGGGGGGTCCTACAATGAGCAGTTCTTC
-	TRBV18	few	TRBJ2-7	CASSSGSEQYF	TGTGCCAGCTCATCAGGGTCCGAGCAGTACTTC